The subject of this entry is one TCR beta chain. The antigen remains undetermined. Assay used: immunoSEQ multiplex PCR; TCRdb lists only in-frame clones, some missing. There are approximately 83,000 clones in the sample; over 70% occur only once, and 4% to 6% lies in the top ten. This sample was taken from a study of OX40 agonist ivuxolimab in advanced cancers. Findings of the study overall: Some nonresponders likewise displayed low normalized T-cell clonal expansion. At 0.1 to 3.0 mg/kg, clonal expansion of CD4+ and CD8+ blood T cells had occurred by week 6.

The CDR3 covers 13 residues. Looked up from germline, CDR1 is SGDLS and CDR2 is YYNGEE. V gave up 3 bases and J gave up 2 bases, with 7 bases separating them. No patient had autoimmune disease or received systemic immunosuppression. This sequence originates from an adult with an advanced solid tumor such as melanoma, head and neck, liver or kidney cancer. The sample was CD4+ or CD8+ T cells sorted from blood, taken in a trial of the OX40 agonist ivuxolimab. The chain links TRBV9 to TRBJ2-3; D is ambiguous. The CDR3 here is CASSAVITDTQYF. The CDR3 DNA is TGTGCCAGCAGCGCGGTGATCACAGATACGCAGTATTTT.